The rows below give T cell receptor beta chains drawn from one sample of a study of vaccination effects on CD4 cells after COVID-19. The table came from immunoSEQ multiplex PCR; TCRdb's copy has only in-frame clones and leaves some out. Of around 30,000 clones in the sample, 60% to 75% were seen once. Antigens for these TCRs are unknown. Material: CD4+ T cells from PBMCs cultured with HCoV-OC43 spike peptides, obtained after COVID-19 vaccination. Receptors were obtained from a human donor who received a COVID-19 vaccine. CDR3s include the opening cysteine and the closing phenylalanine or tryptophan. The D gene is left open where the match is weak. The size field is filled for only some rows; it gives once, few, many or a size class.

J: TRBJ2-7; size: .; D: TRBD1; V: TRBV28; DNA: TGTGCCAGCAGTTCCGCCGGGACAGGGTCGCACGAGCAGTACTTC; CDR3: CASSSAGTGSHEQYF
J: TRBJ2-3; size: .; D: .; V: TRBV5-1; DNA: TGCGCCAGCAGCGGGGAGGTTCAGGTCAGCACAGATACGCAGTATTTT; CDR3: CASSGEVQVSTDTQYF
J: TRBJ1-3; size: once; D: .; V: TRBV5-1; DNA: TGCGCCAGCAGCTTTGTGGCTGGGGACACCATATATTTT; CDR3: CASSFVAGDTIYF
J: TRBJ1-2; size: few; D: .; V: TRBV11-2; DNA: TGTGCCAGCAGCTTCAACAGGGACGGCTACACCTTC; CDR3: CASSFNRDGYTF
J: TRBJ2-7; size: .; D: .; V: TRBV27; DNA: TGTGCCAGCAGTTTAATGGCCGGGAGCTCCTACGAGCAGTACTTC; CDR3: CASSLMAGSSYEQYF
J: TRBJ2-3; size: .; D: .; V: TRBV7-6; DNA: TGTGCCAGCAGCTGGGAAAAGCGGGCCCCGGAGGATACGCAGTATTTT; CDR3: CASSWEKRAPEDTQYF
J: TRBJ2-7; size: .; D: .; V: TRBV5-1; DNA: TGCGCCAGCAGCGCAGACTACGAGCAGTACTTC; CDR3: CASSADYEQYF
J: TRBJ1-6; size: few; D: .; V: TRBV5-4; DNA: TGTGCCAGCAGCTTGGACAATTCACCCCTCCACTTT; CDR3: CASSLDNSPLHF
J: TRBJ1-2; size: .; D: .; V: TRBV5-5; DNA: TGTGCCAGCAGCTTGGAAACAGGGCACCCAAGGGGCTACACCTTC; CDR3: CASSLETGHPRGYTF
J: TRBJ1-3; size: .; D: TRBD1; V: TRBV30; DNA: TGTGCTGTGACAGGGTTCGGAAACACCATATATTTT; CDR3: CAVTGFGNTIYF
J: TRBJ1-1; size: few; D: .; V: TRBV24-1; DNA: TGTGCCACCAGTGATTTCCAGGGCACTGAAGCTTTCTTT; CDR3: CATSDFQGTEAFF
J: TRBJ2-7; size: .; D: TRBD2; V: TRBV5-1; DNA: TGCGCCAGCAGCTTTCGGGAGCGGGGGATATACGAGCAGTACTTC; CDR3: CASSFRERGIYEQYF
J: TRBJ2-3; size: .; D: TRBD2; V: TRBV6-5; DNA: TGTGCCAGCATTAGACTAGCGGGGGGCACAGATACGCAGTATTTT; CDR3: CASIRLAGGTDTQYF
J: TRBJ1-2; size: .; D: .; V: TRBV6-1; DNA: TGTGCCAGCAGCGAATTTTCAAAGGGCCCGCTTAACTATGGCTACACCTTC; CDR3: CASSEFSKGPLNYGYTF
J: TRBJ2-2; size: .; D: TRBD2; V: TRBV4-1; DNA: TGCGCCAGCAGCCAAGGGGGACTAGCGGGAGCGGGCGGGGAGCTGTTTTTT; CDR3: CASSQGGLAGAGGELFF
J: TRBJ2-1; size: .; D: TRBD1; V: TRBV5-4; DNA: TGTGCCAGCAGCTTTGGACAGGGGAGCTACAATGAGCAGTTCTTC; CDR3: CASSFGQGSYNEQFF
J: TRBJ1-6; size: .; D: .; V: TRBV19; DNA: TGTGCCAGTAGCGCCCAGGGAGCTGCCCTCGTCCCTTCACCCCTCCACTTT; CDR3: CASSAQGAALVPSPLHF
J: TRBJ2-3; size: .; D: .; V: TRBV15; DNA: TGTGCCACCAGCAGGAACAGGGCTAGCACAGATACGCAGTATTTT; CDR3: CATSRNRASTDTQYF
J: TRBJ1-2; size: once; D: TRBD1; V: TRBV29-1; DNA: TGCAGCGTTGAGAGACAGGGGGCGCCCGGCTACACCTTC; CDR3: CSVERQGAPGYTF
J: TRBJ1-2; size: .; D: TRBD1; V: TRBV6-6; DNA: TGTGCCAGCACCACGGGAGGGGGCTACTATGGCTACACCTTC; CDR3: CASTTGGGYYGYTF
J: TRBJ1-5; size: .; D: TRBD1; V: TRBV2; DNA: TGTGCCAGCAGTCGGACAGGATACAATCAGCCCCAGCATTTT; CDR3: CASSRTGYNQPQHF
J: TRBJ2-1; size: .; D: .; V: TRBV2; DNA: TGTGCCAGCAGTGAAGCCTCCGAAGGGCCGGGGTTCTTC; CDR3: CASSEASEGPGFF
J: TRBJ2-1; size: .; D: TRBD2; V: TRBV5-5; DNA: TGTGCCAGCAGCGGGGATAGCACGGGAGGGGTCTACAATGAGCAGTTCTTC; CDR3: CASSGDSTGGVYNEQFF
J: TRBJ1-6; size: .; D: .; V: TRBV12-3/TRBV12-4; DNA: TGTGCCAGCACTATATTGGATTCACCCCTCCACTTT; CDR3: CASTILDSPLHF
J: TRBJ2-7; size: .; D: .; V: TRBV6-2/TRBV6-3; DNA: TGTGCCAGCAGTTTCCAGCGGGCAACCTACGAGCAGTACTTC; CDR3: CASSFQRATYEQYF
J: TRBJ2-3; size: .; D: TRBD2; V: TRBV9; DNA: TGTGCCAGCAGCGCGGGGGGGAGCACAGATACGCAGTATTTT; CDR3: CASSAGGSTDTQYF
J: TRBJ1-2; size: .; D: .; V: TRBV29-1; DNA: TGCAGCGTTCACAGAAACTATGGCTACACCTTC; CDR3: CSVHRNYGYTF
J: TRBJ2-7; size: .; D: TRBD2; V: TRBV6-2/TRBV6-3; DNA: TGTGCCAGCAGTTACCGACGACTAGCGGGACGCTACGAGCAGTACTTC; CDR3: CASSYRRLAGRYEQYF
J: TRBJ2-1; size: .; D: TRBD2; V: TRBV10-3; DNA: TGTGCCATCAGTGGGACTAGCGGGAGGGTTACCTACAATGAGCAGTTCTTC; CDR3: CAISGTSGRVTYNEQFF
J: TRBJ1-2; size: .; D: .; V: TRBV19; DNA: TGTGCCAGTAGTACGGAAAGGCAGGGGTACGGCTACACCTTC; CDR3: CASSTERQGYGYTF
J: TRBJ1-5; size: .; D: TRBD1; V: TRBV2; DNA: TGTGCCAGCAGCTCCGGGACAGGGGGCAATCAGCCCCAGCATTTT; CDR3: CASSSGTGGNQPQHF
J: TRBJ2-7; size: .; D: .; V: TRBV27; DNA: TGTGCCAGCAGTCCCCAGGCGTTTGCCTACGAGCAGTACTTC; CDR3: CASSPQAFAYEQYF
J: TRBJ1-2; size: few; D: .; V: TRBV20-1; DNA: TGCAGTGCTAGTCTGGAGTCGGGTGGCTACACCTTC; CDR3: CSASLESGGYTF
J: TRBJ1-2; size: few; D: .; V: TRBV24-1; DNA: TGTGCCACCAGTGAATACAAGGGAAGTGGCTACACCTTC; CDR3: CATSEYKGSGYTF
J: TRBJ2-1; size: .; D: TRBD2; V: TRBV12-5; DNA: TGTGCTAGTGGACCGACTAGCGGGAGGTTTTTCTCCTACAATGAGCAGTTCTTC; CDR3: CASGPTSGRFFSYNEQFF
J: TRBJ2-7; size: .; D: .; V: TRBV5-1; DNA: TGCGCCAGCAGCCAGGGGGACTCCTACAGCTACGAGCAGTACTTC; CDR3: CASSQGDSYSYEQYF
J: TRBJ2-1; size: .; D: TRBD2; V: TRBV5-1; DNA: TGCGCCAGCAGCTCTAGCGGAGCCTCCTACAATGAGCAGTTCTTC; CDR3: CASSSSGASYNEQFF
J: TRBJ1-4; size: .; D: TRBD1; V: TRBV5-1; DNA: TGCGCCAGCAGCTTTTCAGGGGGGTACGAAAAACTGTTTTTT; CDR3: CASSFSGGYEKLFF
J: TRBJ2-1; size: .; D: TRBD2; V: TRBV14; DNA: TGTGCCAGCAGCCAAGCTGGGCTAGCGGGAGAATCCAATGAGCAGTTCTTC; CDR3: CASSQAGLAGESNEQFF
J: TRBJ2-7; size: .; D: .; V: TRBV27; DNA: TGTGCCAGCAGTTTGTCCCCGGGAACTTACTACGAGCAGTACTTC; CDR3: CASSLSPGTYYEQYF
J: TRBJ2-2; size: .; D: .; V: TRBV7-9; DNA: TGTGCCAGCAGCCCTAACACGGTGGCCGACACCGGGGAGCTGTTTTTT; CDR3: CASSPNTVADTGELFF
J: TRBJ2-7; size: .; D: TRBD2; V: TRBV19; DNA: TGTGCCAGTACCCCGCCTGGTAGCGGGAGAAGGGAGCAGTACTTC; CDR3: CASTPPGSGRREQYF
J: TRBJ1-1; size: .; D: .; V: TRBV5-6; DNA: TGTGCCAGCAGCACAACAGGAGGGAGATCCCTGAACACTGAAGCTTTCTTT; CDR3: CASSTTGGRSLNTEAFF
J: TRBJ1-1; size: .; D: .; V: TRBV20-1; DNA: TGCAGTGCTAGTCGGGGGCCATCCGAGGTAACTTTCTTT; CDR3: CSASRGPSEVTFF
J: TRBJ1-5; size: .; D: .; V: TRBV12-3/TRBV12-4; DNA: TGTGCCAGCAGGGGGAGCGGCAATCAGCCCCAGCATTTT; CDR3: CASRGSGNQPQHF
J: TRBJ2-2; size: .; D: TRBD1; V: TRBV29-1; DNA: TGCAGCTATCAGTTGGACAGGGTTGGGGAGCTGTTTTTT; CDR3: CSYQLDRVGELFF
J: TRBJ2-7; size: .; D: TRBD1; V: TRBV19; DNA: TGTGCCAGTAGTATGGACAGGGGCTACGAGCAGTACTTC; CDR3: CASSMDRGYEQYF
J: TRBJ2-7; size: once; D: .; V: TRBV11-3; DNA: TGTGCCAGCAGCTTAGGTCAGAAATACGAGCAGTACTTC; CDR3: CASSLGQKYEQYF
J: TRBJ2-7; size: .; D: .; V: TRBV6-5; DNA: TGTGCCAGCCGAGGGTCAGACTCCTCCTCCTACGAGCAGTACTTC; CDR3: CASRGSDSSSYEQYF
J: TRBJ2-7; size: .; D: TRBD1; V: TRBV6-5; DNA: TGTGCCAGCAGTTTAGACAGGGGTTCCTACGAGCAGTACTTC; CDR3: CASSLDRGSYEQYF
J: TRBJ1-1; size: .; D: TRBD1; V: TRBV4-1; DNA: TGCGCCAGCAGCCGGACAGGGACTACGAACACTGAAGCTTTCTTT; CDR3: CASSRTGTTNTEAFF
J: TRBJ2-1; size: .; D: .; V: TRBV24-1; DNA: TGTGCCACCAGTGCCATTGGCACGGCGCCCAATGAGCAGTTCTTC; CDR3: CATSAIGTAPNEQFF
J: TRBJ2-7; size: few; D: .; V: TRBV3-1/TRBV3-2; DNA: TGTGCCAGCAGCCAAGCGGGCGGCTACGAGCAGTACTTC; CDR3: CASSQAGGYEQYF
J: TRBJ1-1; size: .; D: .; V: TRBV19; DNA: TGTGCCAGTAGTACCCTGGGCAGCGGTGAGACCGAAGCTTTCTTT; CDR3: CASSTLGSGETEAFF
J: TRBJ1-1; size: few; D: .; V: TRBV5-1; DNA: TGCGCCAGCAGCTTGTTGCAGACGAGGGAGACTGAAGCTTTCTTT; CDR3: CASSLLQTRETEAFF
J: TRBJ2-1; size: .; D: .; V: TRBV11-2; DNA: TGTGCCAGCAGTACTGTGGCAGCCTATTACAATGAGCAGTTCTTC; CDR3: CASSTVAAYYNEQFF
J: TRBJ2-7; size: .; D: TRBD1; V: TRBV10-1; DNA: TGCGCCAGCAGCGACAGGGGCCCCTACGAGCAGTACTTC; CDR3: CASSDRGPYEQYF